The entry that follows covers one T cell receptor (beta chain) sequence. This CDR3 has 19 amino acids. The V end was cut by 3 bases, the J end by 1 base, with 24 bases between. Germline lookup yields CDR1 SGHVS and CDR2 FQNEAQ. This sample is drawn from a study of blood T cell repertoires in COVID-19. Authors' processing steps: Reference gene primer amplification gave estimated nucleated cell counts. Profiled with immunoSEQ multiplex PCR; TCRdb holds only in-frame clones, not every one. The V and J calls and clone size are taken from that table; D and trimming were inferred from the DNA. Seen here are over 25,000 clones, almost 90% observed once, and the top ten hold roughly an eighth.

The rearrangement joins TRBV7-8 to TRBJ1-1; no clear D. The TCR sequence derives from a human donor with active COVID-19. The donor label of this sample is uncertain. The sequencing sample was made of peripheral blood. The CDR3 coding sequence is TGTGCCAGCAGCTTCCTCTCTAGATCGTGGGAGCCTAAGAACACTGAAGCTTTCTTT. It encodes CASSFLSRSWEPKNTEAFF.